This TCR beta chain stems from a study of shared clonotypes between healthy human individuals. There are 16 residues in the CDR3. Unmatched junction bases numbered 7, after V lost 3 bases and J lost 7 bases. Germline CDR1 ENHRY, CDR2 SYGVKD. This table comes from immunoSEQ multiplex PCR, and its TCRdb copy is limited to in-frame clones, with some not included. The data hold hundreds of thousands of clones, with around 72% observed a single time. The sequenced sample was memory CD4+ T cells sorted from blood. Subset described: CD45RA-negative fraction. The rearrangement uses TRBV10-3 and TRBJ2-1; 12 bases line up with TRBD2. This clonotype was obtained from a man aged 25 to 40 in good health. In DNA, the CDR3 is TGTGCCATCAGTGATCCCGGGACTAGCGGGTGGAATGAGCAGTTCTTC. This gives the protein CAISDPGTSGWNEQFF.